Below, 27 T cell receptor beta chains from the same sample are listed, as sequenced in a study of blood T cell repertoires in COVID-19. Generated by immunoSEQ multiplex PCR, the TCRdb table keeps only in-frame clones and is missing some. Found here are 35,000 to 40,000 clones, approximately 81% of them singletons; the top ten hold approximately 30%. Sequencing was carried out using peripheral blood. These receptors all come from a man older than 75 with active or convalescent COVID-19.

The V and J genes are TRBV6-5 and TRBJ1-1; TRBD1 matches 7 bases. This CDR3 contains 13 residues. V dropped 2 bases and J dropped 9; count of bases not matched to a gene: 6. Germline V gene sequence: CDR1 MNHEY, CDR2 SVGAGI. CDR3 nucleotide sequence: TGTGCCAGCAGTTACGGGCAGGGGGTTCAAGCTTTCTTT. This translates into CASSYGQGVQAFF.

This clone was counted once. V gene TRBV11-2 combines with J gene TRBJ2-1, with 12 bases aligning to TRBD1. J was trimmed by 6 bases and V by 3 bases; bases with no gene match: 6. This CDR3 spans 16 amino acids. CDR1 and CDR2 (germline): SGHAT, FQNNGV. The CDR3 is CASSFEPGQGANEQFF. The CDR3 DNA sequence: TGTGCCAGCAGCTTTGAACCGGGACAGGGGGCCAATGAGCAGTTCTTC.

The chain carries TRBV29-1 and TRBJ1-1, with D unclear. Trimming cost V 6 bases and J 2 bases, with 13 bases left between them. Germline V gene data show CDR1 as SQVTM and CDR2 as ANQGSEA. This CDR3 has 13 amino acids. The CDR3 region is CSVLGLPNTEAFF. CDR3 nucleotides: TGCAGCGTGTTGGGCCTCCCAAACACTGAAGCTTTCTTT.

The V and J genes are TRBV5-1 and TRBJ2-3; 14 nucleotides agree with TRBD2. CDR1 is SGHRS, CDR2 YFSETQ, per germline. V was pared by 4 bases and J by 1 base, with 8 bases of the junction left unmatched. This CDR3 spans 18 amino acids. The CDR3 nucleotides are TGCGCCAGCAGCCTGGGACTAGCGGGGGCGATAGGCACAGATACGCAGTATTTT. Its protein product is CASSLGLAGAIGTDTQYF.

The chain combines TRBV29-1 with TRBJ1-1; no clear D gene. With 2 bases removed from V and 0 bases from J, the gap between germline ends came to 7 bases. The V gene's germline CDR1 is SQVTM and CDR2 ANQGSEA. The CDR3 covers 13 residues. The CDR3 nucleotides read TGCAGCGTTGAATTTGCTATGAACACTGAAGCTTTCTTT. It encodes CSVEFAMNTEAFF.

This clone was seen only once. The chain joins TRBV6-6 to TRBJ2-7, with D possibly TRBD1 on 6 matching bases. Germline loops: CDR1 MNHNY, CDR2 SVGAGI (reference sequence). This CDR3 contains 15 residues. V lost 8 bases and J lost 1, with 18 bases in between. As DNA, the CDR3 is TGTGCCAGCCTGGGCCGGGACATCATATCCTACGAGCAGTACTTC. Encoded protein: CASLGRDIISYEQYF.

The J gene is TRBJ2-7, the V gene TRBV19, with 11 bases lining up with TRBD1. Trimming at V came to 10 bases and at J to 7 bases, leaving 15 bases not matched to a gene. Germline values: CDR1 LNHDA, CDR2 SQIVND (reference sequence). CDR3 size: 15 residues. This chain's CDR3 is CATHARTGGFGEQYF. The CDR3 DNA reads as TGTGCCACACACGCTCGGACAGGGGGCTTTGGAGAGCAGTACTTC.

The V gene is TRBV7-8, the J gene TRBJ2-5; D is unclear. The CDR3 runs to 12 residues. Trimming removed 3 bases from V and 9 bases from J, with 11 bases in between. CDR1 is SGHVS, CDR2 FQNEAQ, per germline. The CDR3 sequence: CASSFASLAQYF. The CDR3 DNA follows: TGTGCCAGCAGCTTTGCGAGTTTAGCCCAGTACTTC.

The CDR3 DNA is TGCGCCAGCAGCCAAGATTGGGTGGAGGGCTCCTACGAGCAGTACTTC. Its translation is CASSQDWVEGSYEQYF. V is TRBV4-3 and J is TRBJ2-7; tentatively, D is TRBD2 (6 bases). Germline values: CDR1 LGHNA, CDR2 YSLEER. V lost 0 bases and J lost 0, with 12 bases in between. The length of the CDR3 is 16 residues.

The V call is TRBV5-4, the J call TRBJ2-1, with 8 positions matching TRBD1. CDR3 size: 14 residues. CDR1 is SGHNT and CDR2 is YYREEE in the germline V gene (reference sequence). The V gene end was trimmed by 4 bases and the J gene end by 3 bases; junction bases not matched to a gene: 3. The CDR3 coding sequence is TGTGCCAGCAGCCTAGGGACAGGCTACAATGAGCAGTTCTTC. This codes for CASSLGTGYNEQFF.

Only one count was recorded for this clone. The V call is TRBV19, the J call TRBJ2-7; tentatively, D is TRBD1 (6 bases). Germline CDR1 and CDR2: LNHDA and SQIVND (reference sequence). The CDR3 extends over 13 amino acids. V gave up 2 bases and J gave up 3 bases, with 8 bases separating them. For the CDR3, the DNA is TGTGCCAGTAGTATAAACAGGGACTACGAGCAGTACTTC. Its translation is CASSINRDYEQYF.

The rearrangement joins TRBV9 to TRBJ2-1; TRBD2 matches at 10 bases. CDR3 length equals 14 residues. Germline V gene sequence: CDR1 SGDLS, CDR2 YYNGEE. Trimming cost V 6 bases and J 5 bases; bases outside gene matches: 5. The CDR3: CASTRTSGNNEQFF. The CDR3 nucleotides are TGTGCCAGCACCCGGACTAGCGGAAACAATGAGCAGTTCTTC. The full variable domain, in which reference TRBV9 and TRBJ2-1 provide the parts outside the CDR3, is DSGVTQTPKHLITATGQRVTLRCSPRSGDLSVYWYQQSLDQGLQFLIQYYNGEERAKGNILERFSAQQFPDLHSELNLSSLELGDSALYFCASTRTSGNNEQFFGPGTRLTVL.

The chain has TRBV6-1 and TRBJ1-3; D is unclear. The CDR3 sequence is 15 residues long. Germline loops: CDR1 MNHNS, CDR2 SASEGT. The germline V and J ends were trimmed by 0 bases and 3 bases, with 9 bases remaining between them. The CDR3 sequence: CASSEAGGRGNTIYF. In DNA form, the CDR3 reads TGTGCCAGCAGTGAAGCGGGAGGGCGTGGAAACACCATATATTTT.

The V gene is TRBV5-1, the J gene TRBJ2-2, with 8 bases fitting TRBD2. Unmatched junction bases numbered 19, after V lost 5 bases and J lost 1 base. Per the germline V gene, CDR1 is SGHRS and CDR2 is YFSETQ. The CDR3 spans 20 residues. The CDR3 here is CASRPGRAKAGDLNTGELFF. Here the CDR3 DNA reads TGCGCCAGCAGGCCAGGCAGGGCGAAAGCGGGAGACCTGAACACCGGGGAGCTGTTTTTT.

This CDR3 reads CASSMGHPGEKLFF. The CDR3 DNA is TGTGCCAGTAGTATGGGGCACCCGGGTGAAAAACTGTTTTTT. V and J are TRBV19 and TRBJ1-4; a weak D match, TRBD1 (5 bases). Germline values: CDR1 LNHDA, CDR2 SQIVND (reference sequence). The V gene lost 3 bases and the J gene lost 7 bases, with 12 bases spanning the gap. The CDR3 totals 14 residues.

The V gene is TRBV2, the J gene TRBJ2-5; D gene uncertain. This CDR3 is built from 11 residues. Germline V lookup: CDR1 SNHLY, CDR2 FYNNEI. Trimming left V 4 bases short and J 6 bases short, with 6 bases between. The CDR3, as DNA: TGTGCCAGCAGTGGAAAGCAGACCCAGTACTTC. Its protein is CASSGKQTQYF.

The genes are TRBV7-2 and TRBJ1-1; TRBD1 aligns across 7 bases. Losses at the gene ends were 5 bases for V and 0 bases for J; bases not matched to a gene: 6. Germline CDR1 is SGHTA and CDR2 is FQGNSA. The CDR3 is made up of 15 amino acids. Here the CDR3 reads CASSPNRGMNTEAFF. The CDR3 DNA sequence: TGTGCCAGCAGCCCTAACAGGGGCATGAACACTGAAGCTTTCTTT.

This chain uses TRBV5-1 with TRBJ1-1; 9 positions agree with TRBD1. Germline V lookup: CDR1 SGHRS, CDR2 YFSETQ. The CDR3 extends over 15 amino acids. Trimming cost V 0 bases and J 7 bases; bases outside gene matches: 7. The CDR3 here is CASSLDGTGPYEAFF. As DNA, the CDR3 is TGCGCCAGCAGCTTGGATGGGACAGGGCCATATGAAGCTTTCTTT.

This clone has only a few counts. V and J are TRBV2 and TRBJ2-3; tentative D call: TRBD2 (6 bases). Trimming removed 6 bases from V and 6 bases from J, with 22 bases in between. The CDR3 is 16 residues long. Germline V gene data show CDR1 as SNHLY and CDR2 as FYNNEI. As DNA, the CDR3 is TGTGCCAGCAGCCCAACACTAGCTCTGGCTTCGGATACGCAGTATTTT. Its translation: CASSPTLALASDTQYF.

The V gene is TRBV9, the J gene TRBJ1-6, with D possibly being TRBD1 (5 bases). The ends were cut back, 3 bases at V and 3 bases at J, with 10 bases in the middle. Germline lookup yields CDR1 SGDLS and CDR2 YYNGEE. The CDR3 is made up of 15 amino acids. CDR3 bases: TGTGCCAGCAGCGGACGGACAAGCTATAATTCACCCCTCCACTTT. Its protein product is CASSGRTSYNSPLHF.

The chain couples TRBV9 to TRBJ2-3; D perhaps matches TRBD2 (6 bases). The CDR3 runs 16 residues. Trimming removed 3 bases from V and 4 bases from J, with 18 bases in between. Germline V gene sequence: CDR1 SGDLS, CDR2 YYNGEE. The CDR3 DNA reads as TGTGCCAGCAGCGCTACCCCGGGACTGCCCCCAGATACGCAGTATTTT. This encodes CASSATPGLPPDTQYF.

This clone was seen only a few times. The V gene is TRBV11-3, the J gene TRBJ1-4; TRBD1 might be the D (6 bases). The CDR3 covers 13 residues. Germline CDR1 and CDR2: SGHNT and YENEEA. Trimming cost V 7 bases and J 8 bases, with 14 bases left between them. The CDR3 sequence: CASTSQGREKLFF. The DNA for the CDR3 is TGTGCCAGCACCTCACAGGGCAGAGAAAAACTGTTTTTT.

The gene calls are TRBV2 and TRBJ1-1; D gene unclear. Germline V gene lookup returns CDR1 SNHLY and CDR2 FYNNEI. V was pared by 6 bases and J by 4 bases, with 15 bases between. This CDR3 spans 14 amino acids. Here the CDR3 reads CASRPNGGSTEAFF. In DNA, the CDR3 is TGTGCCAGCAGGCCGAACGGCGGGAGCACTGAAGCTTTCTTT.

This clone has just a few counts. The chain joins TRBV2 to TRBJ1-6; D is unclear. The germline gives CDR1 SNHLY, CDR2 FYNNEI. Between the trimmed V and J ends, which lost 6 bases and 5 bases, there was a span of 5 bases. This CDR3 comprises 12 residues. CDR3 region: CASRLDNSPLHF. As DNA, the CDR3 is TGTGCCAGCAGACTCGATAATTCACCCCTCCACTTT.

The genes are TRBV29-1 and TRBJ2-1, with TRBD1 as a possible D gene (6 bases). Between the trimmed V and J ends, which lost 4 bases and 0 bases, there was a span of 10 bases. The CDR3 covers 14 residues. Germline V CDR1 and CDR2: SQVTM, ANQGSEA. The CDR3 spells CSVVQGPSYNEQFF. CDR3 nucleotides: TGCAGCGTTGTTCAGGGGCCCTCCTACAATGAGCAGTTCTTC.

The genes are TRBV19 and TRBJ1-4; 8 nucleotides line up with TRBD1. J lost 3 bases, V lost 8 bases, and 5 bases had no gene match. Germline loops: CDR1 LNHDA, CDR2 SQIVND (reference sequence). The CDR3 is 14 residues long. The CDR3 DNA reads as TGTGCCAGTGGGACAGGTCCCGCTAATGAAAAACTGTTTTTT. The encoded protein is CASGTGPANEKLFF.

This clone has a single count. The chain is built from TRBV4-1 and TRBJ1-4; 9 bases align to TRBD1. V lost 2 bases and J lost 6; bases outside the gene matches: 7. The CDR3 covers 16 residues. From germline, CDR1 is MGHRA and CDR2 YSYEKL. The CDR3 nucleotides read TGCGCCAGCAGCCAACCTATGACAGGGGGGGATGAAAAACTGTTTTTT. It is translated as CASSQPMTGGDEKLFF.